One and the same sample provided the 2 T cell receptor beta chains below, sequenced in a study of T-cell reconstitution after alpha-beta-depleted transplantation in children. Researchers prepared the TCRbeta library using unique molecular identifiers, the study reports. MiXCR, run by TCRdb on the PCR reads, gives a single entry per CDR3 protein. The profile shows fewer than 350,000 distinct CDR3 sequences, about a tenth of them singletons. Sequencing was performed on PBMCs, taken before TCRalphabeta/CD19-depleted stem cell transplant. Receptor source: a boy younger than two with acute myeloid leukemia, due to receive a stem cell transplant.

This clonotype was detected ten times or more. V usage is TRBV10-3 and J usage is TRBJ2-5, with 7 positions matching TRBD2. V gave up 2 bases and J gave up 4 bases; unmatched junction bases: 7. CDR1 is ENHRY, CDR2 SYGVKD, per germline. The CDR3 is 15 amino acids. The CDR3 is CAISEGLGEGETQYF. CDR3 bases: TGTGCCATCAGTGAGGGCCTCGGGGAGGGAGAGACCCAGTACTTC.

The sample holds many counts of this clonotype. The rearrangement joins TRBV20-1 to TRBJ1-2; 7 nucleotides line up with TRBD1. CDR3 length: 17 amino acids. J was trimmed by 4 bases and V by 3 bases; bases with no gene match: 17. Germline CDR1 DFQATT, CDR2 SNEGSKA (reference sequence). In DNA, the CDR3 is TGCAGTGCTAGGACCTTAACAGGGGTTTGGGGGGCCTATGGCTACACCTTC. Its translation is CSARTLTGVWGAYGYTF.